This T cell receptor (beta chain) was found in a study of post-analysis software for immune sequencing data. Looking at the study overall: Recorded subtypes: relapsing-remitting, secondary progressive, progressive-relapsing; some patients unannotated. Study findings and constraints: In patients, about 5 TRBV segments were more frequent than in controls, with TRBV5-6, TRBV5-1 and TRBV20-1 among them. Samples sharing a preparation batch grouped tightly together when assessed by F measure.

Germline CDR1 reads SEHNR; CDR2 reads FQNEAQ (reference sequence). V dropped 5 bases and J dropped 7; count of bases not matched to a gene: 4. This CDR3 is 13 amino acids long. TCR beta cDNA libraries included unique molecular identifiers. A population of about 0.85 to 11 million T cells gave rise to 450,000 to 500,000 cDNA molecules. One entry per CDR3 protein, called by TCRdb with MiXCR from the PCR reads. This table has 550,000 to 700,000 distinct CDR3 sequences, about 40% appearing once. Details on this clonotype: Its matching antigen is unknown.

The chain has TRBV7-9 and TRBJ2-1, with 8 bases matching TRBD2. The origin of this receptor is a girl between 5 and 17 years old with multiple sclerosis. Sequencing was performed on blood. CDR3 sequence reads: CASSQREWNEQFF. CDR3 bases: TGTGCCAGCAGCCAGCGGGAGTGGAATGAGCAGTTCTTC.